One and the same sample provided the 14 T cell receptor beta chains below, sequenced in a study of graft-versus-host responses after intestinal transplantation. TCRdb keeps only in-frame clones here, not all; method: immunoSEQ multiplex PCR. Here the sample spans tens of thousands of clones, more than 80% being singletons. Their antigens are not known. The sample in question was unstimulated CD8+ T cells sorted from spleen or lymph node cells, obtained before intestinal transplant. The receptor set was obtained from a human donor who received an intestinal transplant.

The chain links TRBV4-1 to TRBJ1-2, with D possibly matching TRBD1 (5 bases). In germline, CDR1 is MGHRA, CDR2 YSYEKL. The CDR3 runs 16 residues. CDR3 residues: CASTQDTAIINYGYTF. The CDR3 DNA is TGCGCTTCGACACAGGACACAGCCATAATTAACTATGGCTACACCTTC.

The chain uses TRBV30 and TRBJ1-2; TRBD1 matches at 7 bases. Germline loops: CDR1 GTSNPN, CDR2 SVGIG (reference sequence). The CDR3 is 14 amino acids. With V trimmed by 3 bases and J by 6 bases, 10 bases remained unmatched. The CDR3 nucleotides read TGTGCCTGGAGACAGGGGTTTAGGATAAATGGCTACACCTTC. Translated: CAWRQGFRINGYTF.

This sequence joins TRBV5-4 and TRBJ2-5; TRBD1 is a possible D gene (6 bases). Germline assignment: CDR1 SGHNT and CDR2 YYREEE (reference sequence). There are 17 residues in the CDR3. The V end was cut by 4 bases, the J end by 5 bases, with 24 bases between. CDR3 sequence reads: CASSRNLVGGVGETQYF. As DNA, the CDR3 is TGTGCCAGCAGCCGGAACCTTGTAGGGGGAGTGGGGGAGACCCAGTACTTC.

The V gene is TRBV27, the J gene TRBJ2-7, with D unresolved. The V and J ends lost 5 bases and 11 bases respectively, with 22 bases between them. The CDR3 consists of 14 residues. Germline V gene lookup returns CDR1 MNHEY and CDR2 SMNVEV (reference sequence). The CDR3 nucleotides are TGTGCCAGCAGTCCCGCCAGGTCCTCAGCTGAGAAGTACTTC. It yields the protein CASSPARSSAEKYF.

The chain recombines TRBV11-2 with TRBJ2-7; 7 bases match TRBD1. The CDR3 covers 14 residues. V shed 5 bases, J shed 5 bases, and the junction held 9 bases outside the gene matches. Germline CDR1 and CDR2: SGHAT and FQNNGV. The CDR3: CASSPLDRSDEQYF. CDR3 sequence (DNA): TGTGCCAGCAGCCCCTTGGACAGGAGCGACGAGCAGTACTTC.

This clone was observed once. The chain joins TRBV19 to TRBJ2-1; 7 bases are a match to TRBD1. Germline lookup yields CDR1 LNHDA and CDR2 SQIVND (reference sequence). The CDR3 covers 14 residues. V was clipped by 9 bases and J by 1 base; unmatched bases: 6. CDR3 nucleotides: TGTGCCAGCAAACAGGGGAAGTCCTACAATGAGCAGTTCTTC. Its protein is CASKQGKSYNEQFF.

The chain recombines TRBV15 with TRBJ1-5; D is perhaps TRBD1 (5 bases). Trimming shortened V by 4 bases and J by 5 bases, and 18 bases separated the two germline ends. This CDR3 contains 16 residues. CDR1 and CDR2 (germline): LNHNV, YYDKDF (reference sequence). CDR3 in DNA: TGTGCCACCAGCAAGGTCAGGGAAGGGGATCATCAGCCCCAGCATTTT. Residues: CATSKVREGDHQPQHF.

The chain is built from TRBV27 and TRBJ1-5, with D possibly matching TRBD1 (5 bases). The germline V gene has CDR1 MNHEY and CDR2 SMNVEV (reference sequence). The V and J ends lost 8 bases and 6 bases respectively, with 20 bases between them. The CDR3 loop spans 15 amino acids. The CDR3 bases are TGTGCCAGCTCCCCTCTGACTCAGGGTTTTCAGCCCCAGCATTTT. Translation: CASSPLTQGFQPQHF.

This clone was found a few times. This chain uses TRBV20-1 with TRBJ2-7, with no clear D. The CDR3 totals 11 residues. In germline, CDR1 is DFQATT, CDR2 SNEGSKA (reference sequence). Trimming took off 5 bases at V and 0 bases at J, with 5 bases between the two ends. CDR3: CSAPYSYEQYF. The CDR3 nucleotides are TGCAGTGCTCCCTACTCCTACGAGCAGTACTTC.

The J gene is TRBJ2-1, the V gene TRBV9; 10 bases map to TRBD1. CDR1 and CDR2 from the germline V gene are SGDLS and YYNGEE. V was clipped by 4 bases and J by 5 bases; unmatched bases: 9. CDR3 length: 16 amino acids. CDR3 in DNA: TGTGCCAGCAGCACCCCGGGACAGGGGCCGAACAATGAGCAGTTCTTC. Amino acid sequence: CASSTPGQGPNNEQFF.

This clone was found once. The chain combines TRBV4-2 with TRBJ1-4; 7 nucleotides match TRBD1. CDR1 is LGHNA, CDR2 YNFKEQ, per germline. This CDR3 comprises 19 residues. The V segment lost 0 bases and the J segment 5 bases; nucleotides outside the gene matches: 15. As DNA, the CDR3 is TGTGCCAGCAGCCAAGATAAAGGACAGGCAAACGACTTGAATGAAAAACTGTTTTTT. The encoded protein is CASSQDKGQANDLNEKLFF.

This chain links TRBV11-2 with TRBJ2-7; 7 bases map to TRBD1. The germline CDR1 and CDR2 sequences are SGHAT and FQNNGV. CDR3 length equals 15 residues. The V segment lost 4 bases and the J segment 4 bases; nucleotides outside the gene matches: 10. CDR3 nucleotides: TGTGCCAGCAGCTCTTCAGGGGGAAGCGGATACGAGCAGTACTTC. Protein product: CASSSSGGSGYEQYF.

The chain has TRBV10-3 and TRBJ2-2, with D possibly matching TRBD1 (6 bases). V was cut by 10 bases and J by 3 bases, with 21 bases left in between. CDR3 length: 16 amino acids. CDR1 and CDR2 from the germline V gene are ENHRY and SYGVKD. This CDR3 is CATRNREGADTGELFF. CDR3 coding DNA: TGTGCCACCAGGAACAGGGAAGGAGCGGACACCGGGGAGCTGTTTTTT.

The chain employs TRBV4-2 and TRBJ2-5, with D hard to call. The germline CDR1 and CDR2 sequences are LGHNA and YNFKEQ. Trimming shortened V by 0 bases and J by 3 bases, and 17 bases separated the two germline ends. The CDR3 contains 17 residues. CDR3 residues: CASSQDTIKADEETQYF. CDR3 DNA: TGTGCCAGCAGCCAAGACACCATTAAGGCGGATGAAGAGACCCAGTACTTC.